This T cell receptor beta chain was observed in a study of shared clonotypes between healthy human individuals. Naivety among CD8 cells was defined by CD45RO negativity and positive CCR7 selection, thereby excluding terminally differentiated effector memory CD45RA+ cells. V dropped 5 bases and J dropped 3 bases, with 16 bases sitting between them. The CDR3 contains 16 residues. Germline V gives CDR1 MNHEY, CDR2 SMNVEV (reference sequence). Libraries were prepared by immunoSEQ multiplex PCR; TCRdb keeps only in-frame clonotypes and omits some of them. Of 1.5 million to 2.5 million clones detected, approximately 95% appear once; the ten largest clones hold 1% to 1.5%.

The TCR comes from a man aged 18 to 29 in good health. Sequences were obtained from naive CD8+ T cells sorted from blood. The gene calls are TRBV27 and TRBJ2-2; weak D call: TRBD1 (6 bases). The CDR3 bases are TGTGCCAGCAGTCCCTCCCCAGGGGCTGACACCGGGGAGCTGTTTTTT. This sequence encodes CASSPSPGADTGELFF.